This TCR beta chain was sequenced during a study of blood T cell repertoires in COVID-19 (dated by TCRdb to 2020 to 2022). About the investigation overall: Samples from collaborators originated in the United States, Italy and Spain and spanned both the acute and convalescent phases of COVID-19. The material from the prospective study consisted of cDNA or gDNA derived from T cells, B-cell-depleted T cells, or PBMCs. Samples were obtained from the ongoing ImmuneRACE study (first 160 participants) and from some 1,300 subjects provided by 6 global collaborators. The sample metadata nearly always contained a de-identified subject ID, COVID-19 status, age in years and sex. Where available, HLA class I and class II types were obtained from metadata supplied by the sample provider rather than from assay-based typing. The repertoires were released in a freely available public database intended as a resource for research on the immune response to SARS-CoV-2. The dataset comprised deeply sampled blood TCRbeta repertoires from subjects exposed to, actively infected with, or recovered from COVID-19.

General conclusions and limits of the study: The amount of clinical and demographic metadata varied by source and participant and was provided uncurated.

Compared with germline, V lacks 1 base and J lacks 4 bases; bases without a gene match: 2. In the germline V gene (reference sequence), CDR1 corresponds to LNHNV and CDR2 to YYDKDF. From the cysteine through the phenylalanine, the CDR3 covers 14 amino acids. Solely the CDR3 DNA is kept, with 42 bases framed from the first base. TCRbeta CDR3 regions were amplified from genomic DNA by means of the immunoSEQ Assay, a bias-controlled multiplex PCR. The study's processing was this. The number of nucleated cells in each sample was estimated by amplification of reference gene primers within the assay. To quantify the absolute abundance of each unique TCRbeta CDR3 rearrangement, sequence reads were collapsed and filtered. For each sample, productive Simpson clonality was calculated by taking the square root of Simpson's diversity index across productive rearrangements. TCRdb retrieved this table from immuneACCESS and kept in-frame rearrangements only. Not all clones are present; in checked studies, unresolved V genes account for under half, and no reason is known for the remainder. V and J calls plus clone size are reproduced from that table; the DNA served to infer D and trimming. A total of 90,000 to 120,000 clones appear in this sample, roughly 83% of them only once. The ten largest clones represent approximately 3.4% of the sample.

Whole blood was collected in K2EDTA tubes by collaborating institutions according to the institutions' own protocols. For TCRbeta analysis, collaborator samples were shipped as frozen whole blood, as isolated PBMCs, or as DNA extracted from either sample type. With regard to this clone: Its antigen target is currently unknown. No clone much larger than this one lies a single base away; base qualities are absent. This sample includes further DNA sequences coding for the same CDR3.

The rearranged chain carries TRBV15 and TRBJ1-2, with 8 central nucleotides matching TRBD1. The sequence was collected from a woman aged 80 or older with active or convalescent COVID-19. Specimen: peripheral blood. Here the CDR3 is given as CATSRAGQGYGYTF. At the DNA level, the sequence is TGTGCCACCAGCAGAGCCGGACAGGGCTATGGCTACACCTTC.